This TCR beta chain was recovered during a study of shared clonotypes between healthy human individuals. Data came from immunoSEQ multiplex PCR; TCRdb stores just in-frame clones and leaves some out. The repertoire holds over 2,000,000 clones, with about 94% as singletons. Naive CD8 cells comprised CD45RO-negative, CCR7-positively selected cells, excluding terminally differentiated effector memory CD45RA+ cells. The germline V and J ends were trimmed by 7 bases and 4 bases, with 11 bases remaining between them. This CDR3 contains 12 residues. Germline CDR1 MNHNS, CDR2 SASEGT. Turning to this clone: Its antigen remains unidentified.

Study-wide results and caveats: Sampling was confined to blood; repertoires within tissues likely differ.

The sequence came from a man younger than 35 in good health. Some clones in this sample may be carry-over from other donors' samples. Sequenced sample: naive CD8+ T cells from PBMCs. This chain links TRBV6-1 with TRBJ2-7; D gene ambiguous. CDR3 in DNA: TGTGCCAGCAATACGGACGGATACGAGCAGTACTTC. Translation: CASNTDGYEQYF.